This entry lists 19 T cell receptor beta chains sequenced from one sample in a study of long-term antiretroviral therapy in people with HIV. Survey-level immunoSEQ v3.0 assays were run. TCRdb's table, derived via immunoSEQ multiplex PCR, lists solely in-frame clones and lacks some. The data hold some 25,000 clones, with approximately 86% observed a single time. The specimen was unsorted PBMCs, collected 1.2 years after starting antiretroviral therapy. Receptors originate from a man between 45 and 60 years old with HIV.

In nucleotides, the CDR3 is TGTGCCAGCAGTTCTCCAGGACAGTCTATTACCGGGGAGCTGTTTTTT. Protein product: CASSSPGQSITGELFF. The J gene is TRBJ2-2, the V gene TRBV6-5; weak D call: TRBD1 (6 bases). This CDR3 contains 16 residues. Trimming took 4 bases from V and 5 from J, leaving 17 bases between them. In germline, CDR1 is MNHEY, CDR2 SVGAGI.

The chain links TRBV19 to TRBJ1-5, with D unresolved. The V end was cut by 2 bases, the J end by 5 bases, with 7 bases between. In germline, CDR1 is LNHDA, CDR2 SQIVND (reference sequence). CDR3 length: 13 amino acids. As DNA, the CDR3 is TGTGCCAGTAGTATACGGTGGGATCAGCCCCAGCATTTT. Translation gives CASSIRWDQPQHF. Supplemented by reference TRBV19 and TRBJ1-5, the full variable domain reads DGGITQSPKYLFRKEGQNVTLSCEQNLNHDAMYWYRQDPGQGLRLIYYSQIVNDFQKGDIAEGYSVSREKKESFPLTVTSAQKNPTAFYLCASSIRWDQPQHFGDGTRLSIL.

V and J are TRBV2 and TRBJ2-1; D not resolved. Per the germline V gene, CDR1 is SNHLY and CDR2 is FYNNEI. Trimming left V 2 bases short and J 4 bases short, with 6 bases between. The CDR3 consists of 13 residues. CDR3 bases: TGTGCCAGCAGTGAAAGGCCGTACAATGAGCAGTTCTTC. Its translation: CASSERPYNEQFF.

The gene calls are TRBV7-3 and TRBJ2-7; D is perhaps TRBD2 (6 bases). V lost 6 bases and J lost 6, with 21 bases in between. Germline CDR1 reads SGHTA; CDR2 reads FQGTGA. This CDR3 region has 15 residues. CDR3 DNA: TGTGCCAGCAGTCTTCTAGGGACTGACAGTACCGAGCAGTACTTC. Its protein is CASSLLGTDSTEQYF.

This chain uses TRBV6-1 with TRBJ2-1; 7 bases are a match to TRBD1. V lost 4 bases to trimming and J lost 3 bases; unmatched junction nucleotides: 9. The CDR3 is 16 residues long. The germline V gene encodes CDR1 MNHNS and CDR2 SASEGT. CDR3 loop: CASSAGRQGFYNEQFF. The CDR3 nucleotides read TGTGCCAGCAGTGCAGGGAGACAGGGATTCTACAATGAGCAGTTCTTC.

The chain employs TRBV27 and TRBJ1-5; 9 bases line up with TRBD1. The CDR3 consists of 16 residues. V lost 6 bases, J lost 5 bases, and 11 bases stayed unmatched. CDR1 is MNHEY and CDR2 is SMNVEV in the germline V gene (reference sequence). The CDR3 region is CASRDPATGGDQPQHF. CDR3 in DNA: TGTGCCAGCAGAGATCCGGCGACAGGGGGGGATCAGCCCCAGCATTTT.

The CDR3 DNA sequence: TGTGCCAGCAGCTTAGCCCGGGACAGCGGGATCAATGAGCAGTTCTTC. Translating gives CASSLARDSGINEQFF. This rearrangement joins TRBV7-2 to TRBJ2-1; D may be TRBD1 or TRBD2 (7 bases each). The CDR3 sequence is 16 residues long. Germline V CDR1 and CDR2: SGHTA, FQGNSA. Deletions cut 0 bases from V and 6 bases from J, with 15 bases between.

In this sample, this clone turned up once. V gene TRBV18 combines with J gene TRBJ2-5; 7 bases match TRBD1. Germline V gives CDR1 KGHSH, CDR2 LQKENI. Trimming took 5 bases from V and 5 from J; bases not matched to a gene: 8. This CDR3 contains 14 residues. CDR3 amino acids: CASSSPGQWETQYF. DNA for the CDR3: TGTGCCAGCTCATCCCCGGGACAGTGGGAGACCCAGTACTTC.

The chain has TRBV19 and TRBJ2-7; D unclear. The V end lost 2 bases, the J end lost 5 bases, and 13 bases lay between the germline ends. Germline assignment: CDR1 LNHDA and CDR2 SQIVND (reference sequence). The CDR3 runs to 14 residues. In DNA form, the CDR3 reads TGTGCCAGTAGTATACCTGGTACAAGCAACGAGCAGTACTTC. Amino acids: CASSIPGTSNEQYF. Full variable domain (missing parts from reference TRBV19 and TRBJ2-7): DGGITQSPKYLFRKEGQNVTLSCEQNLNHDAMYWYRQDPGQGLRLIYYSQIVNDFQKGDIAEGYSVSREKKESFPLTVTSAQKNPTAFYLCASSIPGTSNEQYFGPGTRLTVT.

J is TRBJ2-7 and V is TRBV10-3, with D maybe TRBD2 (6 bases). V was trimmed by 4 bases and J by 2 bases, leaving 18 bases between them. The V gene's germline CDR1 is ENHRY and CDR2 SYGVKD. This CDR3 spans 16 amino acids. CDR3 residues: CAISGGWEAGAYEQYF. The CDR3 DNA sequence: TGTGCCATCAGTGGGGGTTGGGAGGCTGGGGCCTACGAGCAGTACTTC.

The rearrangement uses TRBV4-3 and TRBJ2-7; D possibly corresponds to TRBD2 (7 bases). This CDR3 is 16 amino acids long. CDR1 and CDR2 (germline): LGHNA, YSLEER. With 2 bases removed from V and 0 bases from J, the gap between germline ends came to 14 bases. CDR3 DNA: TGCGCCAGCAGCCAATTTCTAGCGGACAGCTCCTACGAGCAGTACTTC. Translation: CASSQFLADSSYEQYF.

The rearrangement links TRBV10-3 to TRBJ1-2; 7 bases line up with TRBD1. The germline V gene encodes CDR1 ENHRY and CDR2 SYGVKD. The CDR3 is made up of 13 amino acids. Trimming cost V 6 bases and J 3 bases; bases outside gene matches: 4. The CDR3 loop is CAISVTGDYGYTF. The CDR3 DNA is TGTGCCATCAGCGTTACAGGGGACTATGGCTACACCTTC.

This chain uses TRBV18 with TRBJ1-3; tentatively, D is TRBD1 (5 bases). Trimming cost V 3 bases and J 4 bases, with 13 bases left between them. This CDR3 is built from 15 residues. Looked up from germline, CDR1 is KGHSH and CDR2 is LQKENI. CDR3 DNA: TGTGCCAGCTCACCGGTCGCAGGGCCAGGAAACACCATATATTTT. Its translation is CASSPVAGPGNTIYF.

The rearrangement joins TRBV11-1 to TRBJ1-2, with TRBD1 identical over 8 bases. This CDR3 comprises 14 residues. CDR1 and CDR2 (germline): SGHAT, FQDESV (reference sequence). The junction had 11 bases not matched to a gene; V was cut back by 6 bases and J by 8 bases. In DNA, the CDR3 is TGTGCCAGCAGTTCTATCCAGGGGGCAGGCGGCTACACCTTC. Protein product: CASSSIQGAGGYTF. The whole variable domain, remainder taken from reference TRBV11-1 and TRBJ1-2, is EAEVAQSPRYKITEKSQAVAFWCDPISGHATLYWYRQILGQGPELLVQFQDESVVDDSQLPKDRFSAERLKGVDSTLKIQPAELGDSAMYLCASSSIQGAGGYTFGSGTRLTVV.

CDR3 DNA: TGCGCCAGCAGCTTGGAACAGGGGTCGCGCGGCTACACCTTC. This sequence encodes CASSLEQGSRGYTF. This chain connects TRBV5-1 to TRBJ1-2, with 7 nucleotides matching TRBD1. This CDR3 contains 14 residues. Germline CDR1 reads SGHRS; CDR2 reads YFSETQ. Trimming cost V 0 bases and J 8 bases; bases outside gene matches: 7.

The chain couples TRBV7-2 to TRBJ1-6; no clear D. CDR3 length: 18 amino acids. Germline CDR1 and CDR2: SGHTA and FQGNSA. V lost 0 bases, J lost 0 bases, and 12 bases lay in between. This chain's CDR3 is CASSLASLVSSYNSPLHF. DNA for the CDR3: TGTGCCAGCAGCTTAGCCTCGTTGGTTAGCTCCTATAATTCACCCCTCCACTTT. The variable domain in full, with the rest retrieved from reference TRBV7-2 and TRBJ1-6, is GAGVSQSPSNKVTEKGKDVELRCDPISGHTALYWYRQSLGQGLEFLIYFQGNSAPDKSGLPSDRFSAERTGGSVSTLTIQRTQQEDSAVYLCASSLASLVSSYNSPLHFGNGTRLTVT.

The genes are TRBV5-6 and TRBJ2-2; D remains ambiguous. The germline V gene encodes CDR1 SGHDT and CDR2 YYEEEE. With 2 bases removed from V and 1 base from J, the gap between germline ends came to 3 bases. CDR3 length: 13 residues. The CDR3 region is CASSFVNTGELFF. Here the CDR3 DNA reads TGTGCCAGCAGCTTCGTGAACACCGGGGAGCTGTTTTTT.

The chain combines TRBV7-9 with TRBJ2-7, with 7 bases identical to TRBD1. CDR3 length equals 15 residues. CDR1 and CDR2 from the germline V gene are SEHNR and FQNEAQ (reference sequence). V shed 5 bases, J shed 1 base, and the junction held 8 bases outside the gene matches. The CDR3 is CASSPTGTESYEQYF. The CDR3 bases are TGTGCCAGCAGCCCAACAGGGACAGAGTCCTACGAGCAGTACTTC.

The J gene is TRBJ2-1, the V gene TRBV29-1, with a tentative D call TRBD1 (6 bases). Germline lookup yields CDR1 SQVTM and CDR2 ANQGSEA. Trimming removed 4 bases from V and 4 bases from J, with 20 bases in between. CDR3 length equals 16 residues. The CDR3: CSVVPVWGQGYNEQFF. CDR3 in DNA: TGCAGCGTTGTCCCGGTATGGGGGCAGGGTTACAATGAGCAGTTCTTC.